This T cell receptor beta chain comes out of a study of T-cell memory formation after mild COVID-19. This CDR3 is built from 12 residues. V gave up 6 bases and J gave up 4 bases, with 8 bases separating them. Germline CDR1 and CDR2: SEHNR and FQNEAQ (reference sequence). TCRdb redid the calling of the 5' RACE reads with MiXCR, one entry per CDR3 protein. Found here are approximately 100,000 distinct CDR3 sequences, 8.5% to 14% of them singletons; the top ten hold around 39%. This clonotype was recorded a few times. The chain has TRBV7-9 and TRBJ2-3; D may be TRBD2 (6 bases). Source material: PBMCs or a T cell subset sorted from them (not recorded which). This TCR was sampled from a man between 18 and 29 years old who had mild COVID-19 (a few samples of this study predate the infection). Cell type and time point are not known. The CDR3 region is CASRTGADTQYF. The CDR3 bases are TGTGCCAGCAGGACGGGAGCAGATACGCAGTATTTT.